The clone carrying this T cell receptor beta chain was counted once. The antigen remains unidentified. Prior to sequencing, the ViraFEST assay stimulated PBMC with viral peptide pools, which expanded the antigen-specific CD4+ T cells. Researchers isolated CD4+ T cells once 9 to 11 days of culture had elapsed. Nucleocapsid antibody tests were negative, and the vaccine recipients had no prior SARS-CoV-2 infection. Culturing of some 1.8 million PBMC per well took place with about 10 IU/ml IL-2 and 9 to 10 ug/ml peptides. This entry comes from a study of vaccination effects on CD4 cells after COVID-19. In the study overall: Participants completed two doses of the BNT162b2 or mRNA-1273 vaccine.

Findings and caveats of the study: Marked contraction was observed in infection-induced and vaccine-induced clones late after vaccination.

The repertoire was sequenced with immunoSEQ multiplex PCR; TCRdb's copy has only in-frame clones and lacks some. This table has about 24,000 clones, 65% to 75% appearing once. In germline, CDR1 is SNHLY, CDR2 FYNNEI. V lost 4 bases and J lost 4, with 8 bases in between. The CDR3 contains 12 residues. The chain has TRBV2 and TRBJ2-7, with D perhaps matching TRBD2 (5 bases). The sequenced sample was CD4+ T cells from PBMCs cultured with SARS-CoV-2 spike peptides, obtained before COVID-19 vaccination. The TCR was taken from a human donor who received a COVID-19 vaccine. DNA of the CDR3: TGTGCCAGCAGTGTTTTAGCGTACGAGCAGTACTTC. Amino acids: CASSVLAYEQYF.